The clone carrying this T cell receptor (beta chain) was detected only a few times. The CDR3 consists of 15 residues. V lost 3 bases to trimming and J lost 4 bases, with 13 bases between them. Looked up from germline, CDR1 is SGHRS and CDR2 is YFSETQ. These data belong to a study of control samples from healthy donors and cancer patients. Method: immunoSEQ multiplex PCR; TCRdb's copy keeps in-frame clones and lacks some. The sample carries about 59,000 clones, more than 90% recorded once. This rearrangement joins TRBV5-1 to TRBJ2-2; D possibly corresponds to TRBD1 (6 bases). The TCR was taken from a man in his forties with colorectal cancer. The sequenced sample consisted of PBMCs. This CDR3 reads CASSWTDRGTGELFF. For the CDR3, the DNA is TGCGCCAGCAGCTGGACAGACCGGGGCACCGGGGAGCTGTTTTTT.